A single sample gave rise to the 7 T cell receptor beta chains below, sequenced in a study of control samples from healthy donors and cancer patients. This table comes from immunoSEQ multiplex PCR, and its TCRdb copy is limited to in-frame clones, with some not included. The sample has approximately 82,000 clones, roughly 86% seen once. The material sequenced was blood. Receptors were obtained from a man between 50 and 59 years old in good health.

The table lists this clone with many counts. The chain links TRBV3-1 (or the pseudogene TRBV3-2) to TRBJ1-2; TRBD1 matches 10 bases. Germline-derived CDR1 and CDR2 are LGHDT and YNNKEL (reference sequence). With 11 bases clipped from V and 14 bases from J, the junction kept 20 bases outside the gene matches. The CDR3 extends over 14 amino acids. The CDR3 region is CASGRLETGGARTF. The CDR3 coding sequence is TGTGCCTCGGGCCGGCTAGAGACAGGGGGCGCACGGACCTTC.

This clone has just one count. This chain's CDR3 is CASSKDHRQAPHEQYF. The CDR3 DNA sequence: TGTGCCAGCAGCAAAGATCACCGCCAGGCCCCCCACGAGCAGTACTTC. V usage is TRBV21-1 and J usage is TRBJ2-7; the table assigns TRBD1, which was not confirmed against the DNA. TRBV21-1 is a recognized pseudogene. The CDR3 has 16 amino acids.

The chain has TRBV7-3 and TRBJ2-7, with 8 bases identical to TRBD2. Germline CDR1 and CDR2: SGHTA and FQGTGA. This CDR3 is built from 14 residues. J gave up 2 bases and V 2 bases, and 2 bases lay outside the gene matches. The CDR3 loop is CASSLQAGAYEQYF. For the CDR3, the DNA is TGTGCCAGCAGCTTACAAGCGGGAGCCTACGAGCAGTACTTC.

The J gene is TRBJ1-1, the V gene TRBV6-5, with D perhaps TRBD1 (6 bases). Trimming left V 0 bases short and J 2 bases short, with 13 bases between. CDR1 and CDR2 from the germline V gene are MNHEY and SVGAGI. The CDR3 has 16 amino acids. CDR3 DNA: TGTGCCAGCAGTTACTCGGTCACAGGGATAAACACTGAAGCTTTCTTT. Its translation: CASSYSVTGINTEAFF.

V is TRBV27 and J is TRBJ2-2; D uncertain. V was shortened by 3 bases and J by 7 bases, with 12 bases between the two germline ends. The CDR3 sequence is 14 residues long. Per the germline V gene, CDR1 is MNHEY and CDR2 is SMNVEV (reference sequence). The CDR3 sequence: CASSFQDLNGELFF. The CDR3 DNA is TGTGCCAGCAGTTTCCAAGACCTTAACGGGGAGCTGTTTTTT.

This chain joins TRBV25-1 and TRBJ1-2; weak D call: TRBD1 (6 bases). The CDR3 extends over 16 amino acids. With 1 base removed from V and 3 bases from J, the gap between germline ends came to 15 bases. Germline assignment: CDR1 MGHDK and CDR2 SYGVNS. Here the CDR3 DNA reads TGTGCCAGCAGTGAATGGACAGCCACAATTTACTATGGCTACACCTTC. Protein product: CASSEWTATIYYGYTF.

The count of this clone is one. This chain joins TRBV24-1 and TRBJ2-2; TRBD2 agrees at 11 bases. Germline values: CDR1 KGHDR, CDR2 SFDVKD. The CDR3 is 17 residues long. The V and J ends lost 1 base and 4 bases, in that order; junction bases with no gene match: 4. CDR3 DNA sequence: TGTGCCACCAGTGATTTCCCCGGGACTAGCGGCACCGGGGAGCTGTTTTTT. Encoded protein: CATSDFPGTSGTGELFF.